The clone carrying this T cell receptor (beta chain) was observed many times. TCRdb analysed the 5' RACE reads with MiXCR anew, one entry per CDR3 protein. The sample holds 100,000 or so distinct CDR3 sequences, 3.5% seen once. The sample originates from a study of neurological immune-mediated disorders. This receptor was taken from a woman under 30 with multiple sclerosis. Sequencing input: PBMCs.

The CDR3 nucleotides read TGTGCCAGCAGCCGCGGGACTGCCTCAGATACGCAGTATTTT. This encodes CASSRGTASDTQYF. This chain links TRBV13 with TRBJ2-3; maybe TRBD2 (6 bases). V gave up 5 bases and J gave up 4 bases, with 13 bases separating them. Germline CDR1 reads PRHDT; CDR2 reads FYEKMQ (reference sequence). The CDR3 has 14 amino acids.